This T cell receptor beta chain was profiled in a study of blood T cell repertoires in COVID-19. Across the whole study: In each case, the material was cDNA or gDNA derived from T cells, B-cell-depleted T cells, or PBMCs.

The CDR3 extends over 13 amino acids. The V and J ends lost 3 bases and 0 bases respectively, with 9 bases between them. Looked up from germline, CDR1 is GTSNPN and CDR2 is SVGIG (reference sequence). Sequencing was performed with immunoSEQ multiplex PCR; in TCRdb, only in-frame clones are kept and a portion is missing. The sample gives about 160,000 clones, approximately 82% of which show up once; 22% is in the top ten. The sequenced sample was peripheral blood. V usage is TRBV30 and J usage is TRBJ2-7; D may be TRBD2 (5 bases). The sequence was collected from a woman over 75 with acute or convalescent COVID-19. The CDR3 is CAWSRGSSYEQYF. The CDR3, as DNA: TGTGCCTGGAGCCGGGGTAGCTCCTACGAGCAGTACTTC.